Listed here are 22 T cell receptor beta chains from one sample, sequenced in a study of T cells in Graves' hyperthyroidism and ophthalmopathy. TCR beta CDR3 region amplification was performed from RNA transcripts. The HTBI primer set was used in a first-round RT-PCR of the TCR CDR3. TCRdb fed the multiplex PCR reads into MiXCR, producing one record per CDR3 protein. The sample records about 720,000 distinct CDR3 sequences, around 19% being singletons. Sequences were obtained from blood. The origin of the receptors is a woman between 45 and 65 years old with Graves' hyperthyroidism that later progressed to Graves' ophthalmopathy.

V is TRBV7-6 and J is TRBJ2-1; 8 bases align to TRBD2. This CDR3 comprises 15 residues. V gave up 8 bases and J gave up 2 bases; unmatched junction bases: 8. CDR1 is SGHVS, CDR2 FNYEAQ, per germline. The CDR3 here is CASAAREGTYNEQFF. CDR3 bases: TGTGCCAGCGCAGCACGGGAGGGAACCTACAATGAGCAGTTCTTC. Looking up the rest from reference TRBV7-6 and TRBJ2-1 gives the full variable domain: GAGVSQSPRYKVTKRGQDVALRCDPISGHVSLYWYRQALGQGPEFLTYFNYEAQQDKSGLPNDRFSAERPEGSISTLTIQRTEQRDSAMYRCASAAREGTYNEQFFGPGTRLTVL.

The chain uses TRBV20-1 and TRBJ2-7, with D hard to call. Germline V gives CDR1 DFQATT, CDR2 SNEGSKA (reference sequence). The germline V and J ends were trimmed by 6 bases and 0 bases, with 15 bases remaining between them. The CDR3 runs to 14 residues. The CDR3 sequence is CSARPSQASYEQYF. CDR3 nucleotides: TGCAGTGCCCGCCCGTCCCAGGCCTCCTACGAGCAGTACTTC.

This clonotype was seen at least ten times. V usage is TRBV7-8 and J usage is TRBJ1-1; 7 bases fit TRBD1. The germline CDR1 and CDR2 sequences are SGHVS and FQNEAQ. CDR3 size: 12 residues. V lost 1 base to trimming and J lost 12 bases; unmatched junction nucleotides: 5. The CDR3 DNA follows: TGTGCCAGCAGCTTAGAGACAGGGCGGTCTTTCTTT. Amino acid sequence: CASSLETGRSFF. The whole variable domain, remainder taken from reference TRBV7-8 and TRBJ1-1, is GAGVSQSPRYKVAKRGQDVALRCDPISGHVSLFWYQQALGQGPEFLTYFQNEAQLDKSGLPSDRFFAERPEGSVSTLKIQRTQQEDSAVYLCASSLETGRSFFGQGTRLTVV.

The genes are TRBV20-1 and TRBJ2-3, with D perhaps matching TRBD1 (5 bases). The V gene lost 3 bases and the J gene lost 10 bases, with 11 bases spanning the gap. Germline loops: CDR1 DFQATT, CDR2 SNEGSKA (reference sequence). The CDR3 has 11 residues. The CDR3 DNA is TGCAGTGCTAGGTTAGGGGTCCCGCAGTATTTT. This codes for CSARLGVPQYF.

This clonotype appeared many times. This chain connects TRBV30 to TRBJ2-5; D unresolved. In germline, CDR1 is GTSNPN, CDR2 SVGIG (reference sequence). Trimming pared 3 bases from V and 4 bases from J, leaving 9 bases between. The CDR3 spans 12 residues. CDR3 amino acids: CAWRRSPETQYF. The CDR3 coding sequence is TGTGCCTGGAGAAGGTCTCCAGAGACCCAGTACTTC.

The sample holds a few counts of this clonotype. The chain has TRBV9 and TRBJ1-2; D is uncertain. The CDR3 runs to 15 residues. Germline lookup yields CDR1 SGDLS and CDR2 YYNGEE. Trimming removed 4 bases from V and 7 bases from J, with 20 bases in between. The CDR3 region is CASSPTPRDPLGYTF. In nucleotides, the CDR3 is TGTGCCAGCAGCCCGACCCCCCGGGATCCTCTTGGCTACACCTTC.

The rearrangement joins TRBV4-1 to TRBJ2-1, with 13 positions matching TRBD2. The CDR3 has 18 amino acids. V was pared by 2 bases and J by 1 base, with 5 bases of the junction left unmatched. Germline assignment: CDR1 MGHRA and CDR2 YSYEKL. The CDR3: CASSQTTSGGVSYNEQFF. The CDR3 coding sequence is TGCGCCAGCAGCCAAACAACTAGCGGGGGGGTTTCCTACAATGAGCAGTTCTTC.

The chain links TRBV5-4 to TRBJ2-2; D remains ambiguous. The V gene lost 4 bases and the J gene lost 6 bases, with 16 bases spanning the gap. CDR3 length: 15 residues. Germline-derived CDR1 and CDR2 are SGHNT and YYREEE (reference sequence). The CDR3: CASSPPPEASGELFF. The CDR3 DNA reads TGTGCCAGCAGCCCCCCCCCTGAAGCCTCCGGGGAGCTGTTTTTT.

The V and J genes are TRBV13 and TRBJ2-2; D call uncertain. The CDR3 spans 15 residues. CDR1 is PRHDT and CDR2 is FYEKMQ in the germline V gene (reference sequence). The V and J ends lost 5 bases and 6 bases respectively, with 16 bases between them. CDR3 region: CASSAGPPLPGELFF. The CDR3 nucleotides read TGTGCCAGCAGCGCAGGACCACCCTTACCCGGGGAGCTGTTTTTT.

In this sample, this clonotype turned up a few times. This rearrangement joins TRBV12-3 or TRBV12-4 to TRBJ1-1; D call uncertain. The ends were cut back, 7 bases at V and 8 bases at J, with 11 bases in the middle. The CDR3 is 11 amino acids. The CDR3 DNA is TGTGCCAGCATAAGTCGTTCGGAAGCTTTCTTT. This encodes CASISRSEAFF.

V usage is TRBV29-1 and J usage is TRBJ2-1; D gene uncertain. In germline, CDR1 is SQVTM, CDR2 ANQGSEA. The CDR3 runs to 17 residues. V lost 2 bases, J lost 4 bases, and 21 bases lay in between. Here the CDR3 reads CSVELTVSRRDYNEQFF. The CDR3 region has the DNA TGCAGCGTTGAATTGACGGTTTCACGGAGAGATTACAATGAGCAGTTCTTC.

About this clonotype itself: One base away lies a much larger clone, so this may be a sequencing read error. The J gene is TRBJ2-3, the V gene TRBV7-2, with D perhaps TRBD2 (6 bases). Trimming took off 5 bases at V and 8 bases at J, with 14 bases between the two ends. The germline V gene has CDR1 SGHTA and CDR2 FQGNSA. The CDR3 loop spans 13 amino acids. Here the CDR3 DNA reads TGTGCCAGCAGCCCCAGGGACGGGGGTACGCAGTATTTT. As protein: CASSPRDGGTQYF.

The chain recombines TRBV6-5 with TRBJ1-5, with 8 bases identical to TRBD1. V lost 4 bases and J lost 5; bases outside the gene matches: 13. The CDR3 sequence is 17 residues long. The germline gives CDR1 MNHEY, CDR2 SVGAGI. The CDR3 loop reads CASSSLPPGQGHQPQHF. The CDR3 bases are TGTGCCAGCAGTTCCCTACCCCCCGGACAGGGACATCAGCCCCAGCATTTT.

The rearrangement uses TRBV9 and TRBJ1-2, with unresolved D. V was shortened by 0 bases and J by 4 bases, with 13 bases between the two germline ends. The CDR3 sequence is 15 residues long. Germline assignment: CDR1 SGDLS and CDR2 YYNGEE. For the CDR3, the DNA is TGTGCCAGCAGCGTAGTTCCAGGAAGGGTCTATGGCTACACCTTC. Its translation: CASSVVPGRVYGYTF.

This clonotype has ten or more counts. The rearrangement uses TRBV6-6 and TRBJ1-1; the match to TRBD1 covers 8 bases. V shed 2 bases and J 6 bases; nucleotides not matched to a gene: 11. CDR1 is MNHNY and CDR2 is SVGAGI in the germline V gene (reference sequence). The CDR3 runs 16 residues. The CDR3 region is CASSYLRTGWIAEAFF. The CDR3 coding sequence is TGTGCCAGCAGTTACCTTCGGACAGGGTGGATCGCTGAAGCTTTCTTT.

This clonotype was observed at least ten times. The V and J genes are TRBV3-1 and TRBJ1-2, with D hard to call. CDR3 size: 11 residues. Germline CDR1 LGHDT, CDR2 YNNKEL (reference sequence). The ends were cut back, 4 bases at V and 8 bases at J, with 8 bases in the middle. CDR3 amino acids: CASSRDSGYTF. The CDR3 nucleotides are TGTGCCAGCAGCCGCGACTCCGGCTACACCTTC.

This clonotype was seen a few times. The chain couples TRBV6-1 to TRBJ1-1; no reliable D call. Germline lookup yields CDR1 MNHNS and CDR2 SASEGT. This CDR3 contains 13 residues. Trimming stripped 7 bases from V and 2 bases from J, with 11 bases between. CDR3 region: CASTYGVNTEAFF. CDR3 nucleotides: TGTGCCAGCACCTATGGGGTAAACACTGAAGCTTTCTTT.

There are a few counts of this clonotype. The chain carries TRBV13 and TRBJ2-1; perhaps TRBD2 as D (5 bases). V lost 6 bases and J lost 1, with 16 bases in between. The CDR3 spans 16 residues. Germline assignment: CDR1 PRHDT and CDR2 FYEKMQ (reference sequence). The CDR3 nucleotides read TGTGCCAGCAGTCTTAGGTTACAGCGGTCCTACAATGAGCAGTTCTTC. Its translation: CASSLRLQRSYNEQFF.

This clonotype was counted only a few times. V usage is TRBV6-2 or TRBV6-3 and J usage is TRBJ1-1, with D perhaps TRBD1 (6 bases). CDR3 length: 13 residues. Looked up from germline, CDR1 is MNHEY and CDR2 is SVGEGT. V was pared by 2 bases and J by 6 bases, with 10 bases between. The CDR3 protein is CASSYGGSAEAFF. DNA for the CDR3: TGTGCCAGCAGTTACGGGGGCTCGGCTGAAGCTTTCTTT.

This chain links TRBV5-4 with TRBJ2-7; no reliable D call. The CDR3 loop spans 14 amino acids. Trimming removed 2 bases at V and 6 bases at J, with 15 bases between. CDR1 and CDR2 from the germline V gene are SGHNT and YYREEE (reference sequence). CDR3 loop: CASSFMGFLSEQYF. CDR3 in DNA: TGTGCCAGCAGCTTTATGGGGTTCTTATCCGAGCAGTACTTC.

This clonotype was counted many times. The chain links TRBV12-3 or TRBV12-4 to TRBJ1-1, with D unresolved. The CDR3 has 13 amino acids. V shed 5 bases and J shed 0 bases, with 7 bases lying between them. CDR3 loop: CASSQQLNTEAFF. The CDR3 nucleotides are TGTGCCAGCAGTCAACAACTGAACACTGAAGCTTTCTTT.

The sample holds many counts of this clonotype. The chain carries TRBV5-1 and TRBJ2-1, with D possibly matching TRBD2 (5 bases). Germline V gene sequence: CDR1 SGHRS, CDR2 YFSETQ. The V end lost 7 bases, the J end lost 4 bases, and 15 bases lay between the germline ends. This CDR3 has 14 residues. CDR3 in amino acids: CASARDQWYNEQFF. The CDR3 bases are TGCGCCAGCGCCCGGGATCAGTGGTACAATGAGCAGTTCTTC.